Given below is one T cell receptor beta chain in context. As yet, its antigen is unknown. Trimming pared 5 bases from V and 4 bases from J, leaving 14 bases between. The CDR3 contains 14 residues. Germline values: CDR1 SGHVS, CDR2 FNYEAQ. This record belongs to a study of CD8+ T cells in alopecia areata. At the level of the study: Tofacitinib administration persisted for 6 to 18 months, succeeded by 6 months off drug. Regarding the study as a whole: Between patients, shared TCR sequences were less clear than in mice. This was possibly due in part to HLA diversity in the patient population. Besides other cells, scalp samples also yield sequences of resident alphabeta T cells from normal skin.

RNA was isolated and reverse transcribed to cDNA, the sequencing template. Sequencing used immunoSEQ multiplex PCR; TCRdb keeps in-frame clones, though not all of them. This sample has 150,000 to 200,000 clones; about 67% occur once, and the top ten carry roughly an eighth. Sequencing was performed on CD8+ T cells sorted from blood, taken at week 0. The clonotype was recovered from a human donor with alopecia areata. The chain recombines TRBV7-6 with TRBJ1-1; no firm D call. CDR3 DNA: TGTGCCAGCAGCCCTCTGTCGGCTAGCACTGAAGCTTTCTTT. Translation: CASSPLSASTEAFF.